This T cell receptor beta chain was captured in a study of cytomegalovirus exposure and HLA in healthy donors. Turning to the study itself: Falling in the Caucasian-associated ancestry cluster were about 83% of around 370 genotyped donors. Study-wide results and limits: Several of the most significant clusters appeared linked to common viral pathogens, based on a later analysis. Per a prior analysis, the majority of TCR beta V segments were productive roughly 90% or roughly 30% of the time. Published work reported that the classifier diagnosed cytomegalovirus status with high specificity and sensitivity.

Points on this clone: Antigen specificity is unknown.

This PCR relied on a set of 60 Vbeta primers and 13 Jbeta primers. The method was immunoSEQ multiplex PCR; TCRdb's version includes in-frame clones alone and lacks a portion of them. The sample holds roughly 200,000 clones, around nine tenths seen once. This receptor was taken from a woman aged 25 to 39 in good health and CMV-seronegative. Sequencing was performed on PBMCs.

CDR3 sequence reads: CASSLGWGGTDTQYF. CDR3 DNA: TGTGCCAGCAGCTTAGGGTGGGGAGGGACAGATACGCAGTATTTT. This rearrangement joins TRBV7-6 to TRBJ2-3; 7 bases fit TRBD2. The V and J ends lost 1 base and 3 bases, in that order; junction bases with no gene match: 4. From germline, CDR1 is SGHVS and CDR2 FNYEAQ. CDR3 size: 15 residues.